The 6 T cell receptor beta chains presented below share a single source sample, sequenced in a study of T cells in women clearing cervical HPV infection (dated by TCRdb to between 2018 and 2020). The library was produced with the immunoSEQ multiplex PCR assay. Imported from immuneACCESS, the table was reduced by TCRdb to in-frame sequences with V and J called. These copies leave out some clones; in studies compared against another copy, an unresolved V gene accounts for under half, and the cause of the remainder is not known. The data table for this sample lists under 50,000 clones. The top ten clonotypes cover approximately 1% of the sample. Sequencing used blood buffy coat. These receptors all come from a woman between 18 and 70 years old with a cervical HPV16 infection that either progressed to CIN3+ or cleared (not recorded which).

Remarks on this clone: Read sequence stops 3 residues before the CDR3 end, and the germline J gene provides the missing end. This chain links TRBV10-3 with TRBJ2-5; 7 bases align to TRBD1. This CDR3 region has 13 residues. The germline V gene has CDR1 ENHRY and CDR2 SYGVKD. Unmatched junction bases numbered 3, after V lost 6 bases and J lost 2 bases. CDR3: CAIRETGQETQYF. Partial CDR3 DNA: TGTGCCATCAGGGAGACAGGGCAAGAGACC.

Details on this clone: The missing CDR3 end, 3 residues past where the read stops, is filled in from the germline J gene. The same CDR3 arises from other DNA sequences in this sample as well. The genes are TRBV5-1 and TRBJ2-3; 8 nucleotides align to TRBD1. The germline CDR1 and CDR2 sequences are SGHRS and YFSETQ. The ends lost 3 bases at V and 2 bases at J; junction bases unmatched: 2. The CDR3 sequence is 14 residues long. This chain's CDR3 is CASSSGGPTDTQYF. Incomplete CDR3 DNA: TGCGCCAGCAGCTCAGGGGGCCCCACAGATACG.

On this clone itself: The germline gene is not matched at one end of the junction; a read error may be the cause. The read comes to an end 3 residues before the CDR3 does, leaving the germline J gene to fill in the end. Other DNA sequences within the sample encode an identical CDR3. V and J are TRBV18 and TRBJ1-2; 7 nucleotides agree with TRBD1. The CDR3 extends over 14 amino acids. Germline-derived CDR1 and CDR2 are KGHSH and LQKENI. The DNA read from the CDR3 is TGTGCAAGCTCACGTGATAGACAGGGCGGTGGC. Its translation is CASSRDRQGGG. In full, the CDR3 is CASSRDRQGGGYTF.

In regard to this clone: The CDR3 end falls 3 residues outside the read, so it is completed with the germline J gene. The rearrangement links TRBV6-1 to TRBJ2-3; D is ambiguous. This CDR3 is built from 14 residues. CDR1 and CDR2 (germline): MNHNS, SASEGT. The CDR3 protein is CASSEGFSNQPQYF. The sequenced CDR3 bases are TGTGCCAGCAGTGAAGGATTTAGCAATCAGCCG.

As concerns this clone: Sequencing ends 3 residues short of the CDR3 end; the germline J gene provides the rest. The gene calls are TRBV5-5 and TRBJ2-1; a possible D gene is TRBD1 (6 bases). The CDR3 spans 15 residues. Trimming pared 2 bases from V and 6 bases from J, leaving 15 bases between. The V gene's germline CDR1 is SGHKS and CDR2 YYEKEE (reference sequence). The CDR3 reads CASSFGQGISNEQFF. CDR3 DNA, as far as it was read: TGTGCCAGCAGCTTTGGGCAGGGGATTAGCAATGAG.

Concerning this clone: Read data end 3 residues before the CDR3 end; the end is taken from the germline J gene. The V call is TRBV18, the J call TRBJ1-2; D is unresolved. Germline lookup yields CDR1 KGHSH and CDR2 LQKENI. The length of the CDR3 is 14 residues. Here the CDR3 reads CASSPPWASYDYTF. CDR3 bases read: TGTGCCAGCTCACCACCCTGGGCGTCCTACGAC.